The following is a TCR beta chain sequence with its context. Its antigen is as yet unknown. The assay was immunoSEQ multiplex PCR, and TCRdb's table has in-frame clones only and misses some. The data contain approximately 170,000 clones, roughly 92% of them singletons. This CDR3 has 14 residues. The V and J ends lost 2 bases and 3 bases, in that order; junction bases with no gene match: 4. CDR1 LNHDA and CDR2 SQIVND come from the germline V gene (reference sequence). The sample comes from a study of T cell responses to AZD1222 COVID-19 vaccine. Findings of the study overall: There were mostly white British donors and more females than males, and clonal diversity was possibly underestimated. The repertoires were collected only after the peak T cell response.

V gene TRBV19 combines with J gene TRBJ2-7, with 7 nucleotides matching TRBD1. Here the sequenced sample was peripheral blood, taken on day 0 of AZD1222 vaccination. This clonotype originated in an adult in good health. This chain's CDR3 is CASSITGTVYEQYF. Written as DNA, the CDR3 is TGTGCCAGTAGTATAACCGGGACAGTCTACGAGCAGTACTTC. The variable domain in full, with the rest retrieved from reference TRBV19 and TRBJ2-7, is DGGITQSPKYLFRKEGQNVTLSCEQNLNHDAMYWYRQDPGQGLRLIYYSQIVNDFQKGDIAEGYSVSREKKESFPLTVTSAQKNPTAFYLCASSITGTVYEQYFGPGTRLTVT.